These 30 T cell receptor beta chains were sequenced from one sample in a study of CD4 T cells in relation to SARS-CoV-2 and coronaviruses. Their antigen targets remain unknown. The method was immunoSEQ multiplex PCR; TCRdb's version includes in-frame clones alone and lacks a portion of them. This table holds about 40,000 clones, roughly 80% found once. The sequenced sample was naive CD4+ T cells from PBMCs, cultured in vitro. The subset is: naive CD4+ T cells isolated by negative enrichment. The receptors shown here come from an adult with COVID-19.

A few counts support this clone. The V gene is TRBV19, the J gene TRBJ2-7; 9 bases line up with TRBD1. V lost 5 bases and J lost 2; bases outside the gene matches: 10. The germline V gene has CDR1 LNHDA and CDR2 SQIVND (reference sequence). This CDR3 comprises 16 residues. The CDR3 loop reads CASSPLSGQGTYEQYF. Written as DNA, the CDR3 is TGTGCCAGTAGTCCATTATCGGGACAGGGCACCTACGAGCAGTACTTC.

In this sample, this clone turned up a few times. The chain combines TRBV7-9 with TRBJ2-7; D ambiguous. Germline V lookup: CDR1 SEHNR, CDR2 FQNEAQ (reference sequence). V was cut by 1 base and J by 2 bases, with 15 bases left in between. The CDR3 has 16 residues. The CDR3 nucleotides are TGTGCCAGCAGCTTAGTTGGTTTCGGCAAAGCCTACGAGCAGTACTTC. Translated, it gives CASSLVGFGKAYEQYF.

The count of this clone is one. This rearrangement joins TRBV5-1 to TRBJ1-2; D gene unclear. Trimming cost V 0 bases and J 7 bases, with 16 bases left between them. Germline values: CDR1 SGHRS, CDR2 YFSETQ. The CDR3 loop spans 15 amino acids. The CDR3 bases are TGCGCCAGCAGCTTGGGCGGCAGGAGGTCATCTGGCTACACCTTC. Translation gives CASSLGGRRSSGYTF. The full variable domain, rest sourced from reference TRBV5-1 and TRBJ1-2, is KAGVTQTPRYLIKTRGQQVTLSCSPISGHRSVSWYQQTPGQGLQFLFEYFSETQRNKGNFPGRFSGRQFSNSRSEMNVSTLELGDSALYLCASSLGGRRSSGYTFGSGTRLTVV.

This chain joins TRBV7-2 and TRBJ2-1, with TRBD2 matching over 10 bases. From germline, CDR1 is SGHTA and CDR2 FQGNSA. V lost 5 bases, J lost 6 bases, and 4 bases stayed unmatched. CDR3 length: 14 amino acids. The CDR3 bases are TGTGCCAGCAGCGACCCTAGCGGGAGCAATGAGCAGTTCTTC. It codes for CASSDPSGSNEQFF. The full variable domain, completed using reference TRBV7-2 and TRBJ2-1, is GAGVSQSPSNKVTEKGKDVELRCDPISGHTALYWYRQSLGQGLEFLIYFQGNSAPDKSGLPSDRFSAERTGGSVSTLTIQRTQQEDSAVYLCASSDPSGSNEQFFGPGTRLTVL.

There are a few counts of this clone. The chain employs TRBV7-8 and TRBJ1-2, with D maybe TRBD1 (6 bases). The CDR3 length is 16 residues. In germline, CDR1 is SGHVS, CDR2 FQNEAQ. Trimming shortened V by 7 bases and J by 2 bases, and 20 bases separated the two germline ends. The CDR3: CASTSLGGQPNYGYTF. DNA for the CDR3: TGTGCCAGCACGTCGTTAGGGGGGCAACCGAACTATGGCTACACCTTC.

The chain combines TRBV5-5 with TRBJ2-1; the D is unclear. V was shortened by 3 bases and J by 6 bases, with 13 bases between the two germline ends. From germline, CDR1 is SGHKS and CDR2 YYEKEE (reference sequence). The CDR3 has 14 residues. CDR3 residues: CASSSLSLVNEQFF. The CDR3 coding sequence is TGTGCCAGCAGCTCCTTATCCCTGGTCAATGAGCAGTTCTTC. Based on the CDR3 plus reference TRBV5-5 and TRBJ2-1, the full variable domain is DAGVTQSPTHLIKTRGQQVTLRCSPISGHKSVSWYQQVLGQGPQFIFQYYEKEERGRGNFPDRFSARQFPNYSSELNVNALLLGDSALYLCASSSLSLVNEQFFGPGTRLTVL.

In this sample, this clone turned up once. The CDR3 here is CASSPWTFGNEQYF. CDR3 sequence (DNA): TGTGCCAGCAGCCCGTGGACGTTTGGGAACGAGCAGTACTTC. The rearrangement joins TRBV16 to TRBJ2-7; D ambiguous. This CDR3 contains 14 residues. Germline V CDR1 and CDR2: KGHSY, FQNENV. V was cut by 4 bases and J by 5 bases, with 15 bases left in between.

The rearrangement joins TRBV29-1 to TRBJ2-5; either TRBD1 or TRBD2 may supply D (5 bases each). In germline, CDR1 is SQVTM, CDR2 ANQGSEA. The CDR3 sequence is 12 residues long. The ends were cut back, 4 bases at V and 1 base at J, with 7 bases in the middle. This chain's CDR3 is CSVGGFQETQYF. DNA of the CDR3: TGCAGCGTTGGGGGGTTCCAAGAGACCCAGTACTTC.

The chain uses TRBV25-1 and TRBJ2-1; 11 bases agree with TRBD2. Germline CDR1 MGHDK, CDR2 SYGVNS. This CDR3 spans 15 amino acids. After removal of 5 bases from V and 4 bases from J, the junction contained 4 bases not matched to a gene. The CDR3 nucleotides are TGTGCCAGCAGTAAGACTAGCGGGACGTACAATGAGCAGTTCTTC. It encodes CASSKTSGTYNEQFF.

The chain has TRBV28 and TRBJ2-1, with D perhaps TRBD1 (6 bases). Germline V lookup: CDR1 MDHEN, CDR2 SYDVKM. The CDR3 has 15 residues. Trimming removed 6 bases from V and 0 bases from J, with 12 bases in between. The CDR3 sequence: CASSKNRASYNEQFF. DNA for the CDR3: TGTGCCAGCAGCAAAAACAGGGCCTCCTACAATGAGCAGTTCTTC.

CDR3 coding DNA: TGTGCCAGCAGTAAGAACGGGGTTAACTCCTACGAGCAGTACTTC. Protein sequence: CASSKNGVNSYEQYF. The chain links TRBV11-2 to TRBJ2-7, with D possibly TRBD2 on 5 matching bases. V was pared by 6 bases and J by 0 bases, with 15 bases between. CDR1 is SGHAT and CDR2 is FQNNGV in the germline V gene. There are 15 residues in the CDR3. Full variable domain (missing parts from reference TRBV11-2 and TRBJ2-7): EAGVAQSPRYKIIEKRQSVAFWCNPISGHATLYWYQQILGQGPKLLIQFQNNGVVDDSQLPKDRFSAERLKGVDSTLKIQPAKLEDSAVYLCASSKNGVNSYEQYFGPGTRLTVT.

The chain combines TRBV4-2 with TRBJ2-3, with 10 bases that match TRBD2. Germline loops: CDR1 LGHNA, CDR2 YNFKEQ. The length of the CDR3 is 19 residues. Unmatched junction bases numbered 10, after V lost 0 bases and J lost 1 base. The CDR3 loop reads CASSQDIIVAGGGTDTQYF. The CDR3 DNA reads TGTGCCAGCAGCCAAGATATTATAGTAGCGGGAGGCGGCACAGATACGCAGTATTTT.

The CDR3 region has the DNA TGTGCCAGCAGTTTATATGTCCCCACAGATACGCAGTATTTT. Its translation is CASSLYVPTDTQYF. V usage is TRBV28 and J usage is TRBJ2-3; D not certain. The CDR3 has 14 residues. Germline V lookup: CDR1 MDHEN, CDR2 SYDVKM. V gave up 1 base and J gave up 2 bases, with 7 bases separating them. The full variable domain, completed using reference TRBV28 and TRBJ2-3, is DVKVTQSSRYLVKRTGEKVFLECVQDMDHENMFWYRQDPGLGLRLIYFSYDVKMKEKGDIPEGYSVSREKKERFSLILESASTNQTSMYLCASSLYVPTDTQYFGPGTRLTVL.

The rearrangement links TRBV5-4 to TRBJ2-2, with D maybe TRBD1 (5 bases). Trimming cost V 6 bases and J 1 base, with 16 bases left between them. In germline, CDR1 is SGHNT, CDR2 YYREEE (reference sequence). CDR3 size: 16 residues. CDR3 sequence: CASIEPLGQNTGELFF. Written as DNA, the CDR3 is TGTGCCAGCATCGAACCTTTAGGACAGAACACCGGGGAGCTGTTTTTT.

The gene calls are TRBV7-2 and TRBJ1-5, with D perhaps TRBD1 (5 bases). Germline lookup yields CDR1 SGHTA and CDR2 FQGNSA. The CDR3 loop spans 14 amino acids. V was trimmed by 6 bases and J by 3 bases, leaving 12 bases between them. CDR3 sequence reads: CASRPPGTNQPQHF. The CDR3 nucleotides read TGTGCCAGCAGGCCACCGGGGACCAATCAGCCCCAGCATTTT. The variable domain in full, completed from reference TRBV7-2 and TRBJ1-5, reads GAGVSQSPSNKVTEKGKDVELRCDPISGHTALYWYRQSLGQGLEFLIYFQGNSAPDKSGLPSDRFSAERTGGSVSTLTIQRTQQEDSAVYLCASRPPGTNQPQHFGDGTRLSIL.

This clone was picked up one time. The chain combines TRBV5-1 with TRBJ1-4; possibly TRBD1 for D (6 bases). The CDR3 runs 13 residues. V was clipped by 4 bases and J by 8 bases, with 12 bases between them. Germline values: CDR1 SGHRS, CDR2 YFSETQ. CDR3: CASSPDRSEKLFF. In nucleotides, the CDR3 is TGCGCCAGCAGCCCGGACAGAAGCGAAAAACTGTTTTTT.

The rearrangement joins TRBV5-4 to TRBJ2-7; no definite D call. The V gene's germline CDR1 is SGHNT and CDR2 YYREEE (reference sequence). CDR3 length: 14 residues. The germline V and J ends were trimmed by 0 bases and 3 bases, with 10 bases remaining between them. The CDR3 coding sequence is TGTGCCAGCAGCTTGGTTGGGAACGGCTACGAGCAGTACTTC. Protein product: CASSLVGNGYEQYF.

The chain recombines TRBV5-1 with TRBJ2-1; D not resolved. Germline V gives CDR1 SGHRS, CDR2 YFSETQ. V was pared by 0 bases and J by 6 bases, with 7 bases between. CDR3 length: 13 residues. CDR3 bases: TGCGCCAGCAGCTTGGATCAGCCCAATGAGCAGTTCTTC. It translates to CASSLDQPNEQFF.

The J gene is TRBJ2-2, the V gene TRBV19; D tentatively fits TRBD1 or TRBD2 (5 bases each). The ends were cut back, 7 bases at V and 6 bases at J, with 30 bases in the middle. This CDR3 contains 19 residues. Looked up from germline, CDR1 is LNHDA and CDR2 is SQIVND (reference sequence). The CDR3 DNA reads as TGTGCCAGTACCCTCTTCTCTTTTGGGCCCACCCGGGACCCCGGGGAGCTGTTTTTT. Residues: CASTLFSFGPTRDPGELFF.

V usage is TRBV19 and J usage is TRBJ2-1; 9 bases align to TRBD2. The CDR3 has 17 residues. J lost 4 bases, V lost 4 bases, and 11 bases had no gene match. The germline V gene encodes CDR1 LNHDA and CDR2 SQIVND (reference sequence). Written as DNA, the CDR3 is TGTGCCAGTAGTAGAAGCGGGAGGCCAATCCGGTACAATGAGCAGTTCTTC. This sequence encodes CASSRSGRPIRYNEQFF. Using reference TRBV19 and TRBJ2-1 for the parts outside the CDR3, the full variable domain is DGGITQSPKYLFRKEGQNVTLSCEQNLNHDAMYWYRQDPGQGLRLIYYSQIVNDFQKGDIAEGYSVSREKKESFPLTVTSAQKNPTAFYLCASSRSGRPIRYNEQFFGPGTRLTVL.

This chain links TRBV7-8 with TRBJ1-1, with a tentative D call TRBD1 (5 bases). The CDR3 consists of 19 residues. Germline V gives CDR1 SGHVS, CDR2 FQNEAQ. V was trimmed by 5 bases and J by 0 bases, leaving 25 bases between them. The CDR3 loop reads CASSPRGIRGLEMNTEAFF. Written as DNA, the CDR3 is TGTGCCAGCAGCCCTAGGGGAATTCGGGGATTGGAAATGAACACTGAAGCTTTCTTT.

This sequence joins TRBV28 and TRBJ1-1; possible D gene TRBD1, 6 bases. From germline, CDR1 is MDHEN and CDR2 SYDVKM. The CDR3 has 15 amino acids. V was clipped by 5 bases and J by 6 bases, with 19 bases between them. CDR3 in DNA: TGTGCCAGCAGTAGGGGGGGCAGGGTCCTTTCTGAAGCTTTCTTT. Its translation: CASSRGGRVLSEAFF.

This chain links TRBV29-1 with TRBJ2-7; D remains unclear. There are 13 residues in the CDR3. The germline CDR1 and CDR2 sequences are SQVTM and ANQGSEA. The germline V and J ends were trimmed by 2 bases and 4 bases, with 12 bases remaining between them. CDR3 DNA sequence: TGCAGCGTTGAATCTGGATCGGGTTACGAGCAGTACTTC. It codes for CSVESGSGYEQYF.

The chain combines TRBV5-6 with TRBJ2-7; no clear D gene. Trimming pared 0 bases from V and 4 bases from J, leaving 5 bases between. The germline CDR1 and CDR2 sequences are SGHDT and YYEEEE. This CDR3 is 12 amino acids long. CDR3 in DNA: TGTGCCAGCAGCTTGGAACTATACGAGCAGTACTTC. Protein sequence: CASSLELYEQYF. Drawing the rest from reference TRBV5-6 and TRBJ2-7, the complete variable domain is DAGVTQSPTHLIKTRGQQVTLRCSPKSGHDTVSWYQQALGQGPQFIFQYYEEEERQRGNFPDRFSGHQFPNYSSELNVNALLLGDSALYLCASSLELYEQYFGPGTRLTVT.

The rearrangement joins TRBV6-5 to TRBJ1-6; TRBD1 aligns across 7 bases. Germline V CDR1 and CDR2: MNHEY, SVGAGI. This CDR3 region has 15 residues. V trimming: 6 bases; J trimming: 7 bases; junction bases outside the gene matches: 9. The CDR3 bases are TGTGCCAGCAGACCGACAGGGCGAAGAAATTCACCCCTCCACTTT. It translates to CASRPTGRRNSPLHF.

The V call is TRBV27, the J call TRBJ2-7; 8 bases are shared with TRBD1. The V segment lost 7 bases and the J segment 6 bases; nucleotides outside the gene matches: 11. The length of the CDR3 is 14 residues. CDR1 and CDR2 from the germline V gene are MNHEY and SMNVEV (reference sequence). The CDR3 loop reads CASTYLGQGGEQYF. DNA for the CDR3: TGTGCCAGCACCTACCTAGGACAGGGAGGCGAGCAGTACTTC.

The chain is built from TRBV3-1 (or the pseudogene TRBV3-2) and TRBJ2-3; D is unclear. Germline assignment: CDR1 LGHDT and CDR2 YNNKEL (reference sequence). This CDR3 region has 14 residues. V was shortened by 0 bases and J by 4 bases, with 8 bases between the two germline ends. CDR3 protein: CASSQELGPDTQYF. CDR3 sequence (DNA): TGTGCCAGCAGCCAAGAGCTAGGGCCAGATACGCAGTATTTT.

This clone was seen only a few times. V is TRBV3-1 (or the pseudogene TRBV3-2) and J is TRBJ1-2; maybe TRBD1 (5 bases). CDR1 and CDR2 from the germline V gene are LGHDT and YNNKEL (reference sequence). The CDR3 loop spans 17 amino acids. The V end was cut by 5 bases, the J end by 1 base, with 20 bases between. The CDR3, as DNA: TGTGCCAGCAGCAAAGTGCCGGACACTCGGATTAACTATGGCTACACCTTC. As protein: CASSKVPDTRINYGYTF.

V usage is TRBV24-1 and J usage is TRBJ2-1; D is perhaps TRBD1 or TRBD2 (5 bases each). The germline V gene has CDR1 KGHDR and CDR2 SFDVKD. This CDR3 region has 18 residues. V was trimmed by 4 bases and J by 0 bases, leaving 18 bases between them. The DNA of the CDR3 is TGTGCCACCAGTGACACCCTACGGGGCTTGAGCTCCTACAATGAGCAGTTCTTC. It translates to CATSDTLRGLSSYNEQFF.

In this sample, this clone turned up a few times. The chain carries TRBV28 and TRBJ2-2, with D tentatively TRBD2 (6 bases). CDR1 is MDHEN and CDR2 is SYDVKM in the germline V gene. V dropped 1 base and J dropped 9 bases, with 18 bases sitting between them. This CDR3 contains 16 residues. The CDR3 bases are TGTGCCAGCAGTTTATTTGGAGAGGTGCGGGGCTGGGAGCTGTTTTTT. Its translation is CASSLFGEVRGWELFF.